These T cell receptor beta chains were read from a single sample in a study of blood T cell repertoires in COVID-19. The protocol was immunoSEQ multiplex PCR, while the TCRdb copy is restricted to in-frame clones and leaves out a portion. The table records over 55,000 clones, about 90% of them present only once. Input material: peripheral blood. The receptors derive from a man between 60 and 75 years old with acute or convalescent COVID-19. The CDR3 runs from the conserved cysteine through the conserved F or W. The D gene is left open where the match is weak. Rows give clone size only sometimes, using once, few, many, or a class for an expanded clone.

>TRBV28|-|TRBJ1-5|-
TGTGCCAGCAGACGGAAACAGGTGTATAGCAATCAGCCCCAGCATTTT
CASRRKQVYSNQPQHF
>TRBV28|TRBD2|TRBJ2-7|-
TGTGCCAGCAGTTTACAAGATGTAATAGCGGGCAGGAGCTCCTACGAGCAGTACTTC
CASSLQDVIAGRSSYEQYF
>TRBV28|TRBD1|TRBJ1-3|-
TGTGCCAGCAGTTGGGGACAGAGCTCTGGAAACACCATATATTTT
CASSWGQSSGNTIYF
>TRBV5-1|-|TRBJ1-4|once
TGCGCCAGCAGCTTGGAAGAGGGGGTTAATGAAAAACTGTTTTTT
CASSLEEGVNEKLFF
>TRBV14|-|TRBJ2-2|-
TGTGCCAGCAGCCAAGTTCGGGTTAGCACCGGGGAGCTGTTTTTT
CASSQVRVSTGELFF
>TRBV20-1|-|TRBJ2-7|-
TGCAGTGCTCACTTTGTCTACGAGCAGTACTTC
CSAHFVYEQYF
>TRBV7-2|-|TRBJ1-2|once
TGTGCCAGCAGCAGCCAACTGTATGGCTACACCTTC
CASSSQLYGYTF
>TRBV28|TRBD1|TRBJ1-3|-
TGTGCCAGCAGGCTCGGGACAGGGCCTGGAAACACCATATATTTT
CASRLGTGPGNTIYF
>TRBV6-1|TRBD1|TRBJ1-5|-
TGTGCCAGCAGTGACCTACAGGGGCCTGGCAATCAGCCCCAGCATTTT
CASSDLQGPGNQPQHF
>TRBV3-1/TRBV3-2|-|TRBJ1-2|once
TGTGCCAGCAGCCAAGTCCAGGGTTTCAGGAACTATGGCTACACCTTC
CASSQVQGFRNYGYTF
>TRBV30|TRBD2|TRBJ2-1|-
TGTGCCTGGAGTGTACGAGAGCGGGACTCGAGGTTCTTC
CAWSVRERDSRFF
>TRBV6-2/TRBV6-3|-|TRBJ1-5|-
TGTGCCAGCAGTTACTCCGGACACTTCACTAGCAATCAGCCCCAGCATTTT
CASSYSGHFTSNQPQHF
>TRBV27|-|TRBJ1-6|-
TGTGCCAGCTGCTCGGTGCCGACATATAATTCACCCCTCCACTTT
CASCSVPTYNSPLHF
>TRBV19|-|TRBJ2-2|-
TGTGCCAGTAGTAAACACGCCACCGGGGAGCTGTTTTTT
CASSKHATGELFF
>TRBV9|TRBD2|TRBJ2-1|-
TGTGCCAGCAGCGTAGGGGATCGTCTAGCGGATTACAATGAGCAGTTCTTC
CASSVGDRLADYNEQFF
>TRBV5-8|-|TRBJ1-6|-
TGTGCCAGCAGCTTGGAAGGAGGGACCTATAATTCACCCCTCCACTTT
CASSLEGGTYNSPLHF
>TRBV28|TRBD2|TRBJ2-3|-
TGTGCCAGCAGTTTCCAAGCGGGAGGTGGCACAGATACGCAGTATTTT
CASSFQAGGGTDTQYF
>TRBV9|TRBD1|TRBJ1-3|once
TGTGCCAGCAGCGAGGAGGGGGCGTTTGGAAACACCATATATTTT
CASSEEGAFGNTIYF
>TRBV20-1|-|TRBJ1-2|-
TGCAGTGCTAGAGGGACTCGGGGCTACACCTTC
CSARGTRGYTF
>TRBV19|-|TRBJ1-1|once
TGTGCCAGTCGGACACAGGCCCTGAACACTGAAGCTTTCTTT
CASRTQALNTEAFF
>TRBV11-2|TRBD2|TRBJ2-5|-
TGTGCCAGCAGCTTCCAGCGGGGACGGGGAGAGACCCAGTACTTC
CASSFQRGRGETQYF
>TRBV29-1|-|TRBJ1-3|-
TGCAGCGTTGCCAAGGAGAGCTCTGGAAACACCATATATTTT
CSVAKESSGNTIYF
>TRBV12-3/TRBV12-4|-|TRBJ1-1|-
TGTGCCAGCAGTTTAGGTCGGACTGAAGCTTTCTTT
CASSLGRTEAFF
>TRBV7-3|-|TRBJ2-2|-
TGTGCCAGCAGCTTAATCGCAGCGAACACCGGGGAGCTGTTTTTT
CASSLIAANTGELFF
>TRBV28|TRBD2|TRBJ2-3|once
TGTGCCAGCAGTTCACCCGGGACTAGCGTCACAGATACGCAGTATTTT
CASSSPGTSVTDTQYF
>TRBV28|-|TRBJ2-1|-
TGTGCCAGCAGTTTACCAGACACCGCTATTTATGAGCAGTTCTTC
CASSLPDTAIYEQFF
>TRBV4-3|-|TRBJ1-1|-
TGCGCCAGCAGCCAAGGATCCGGGGATTCTGAAGCTTTCTTT
CASSQGSGDSEAFF